This T cell receptor (beta chain) was recorded in a study of identical twins. Whole-study results and caveats: Models underestimated how often monozygotic twins shared out-of-frame TCR alpha. Cord blood beta clonotypes present at high abundance carried fewer insertions; no such pattern appeared in memory repertoires.

This clonotype has only a few counts. Its antigen remains unknown. cDNA carried unique molecular identifiers, and a universal primer site was added by template switching. TCRdb independently ran MiXCR on the 5' RACE reads; one entry per CDR3 protein. The data contain 700,000 or so distinct CDR3 sequences, 8.6% of them singletons. Unmatched junction bases numbered 4, after V lost 0 bases and J lost 0 bases. CDR1 is LGHNA, CDR2 YSLEER, per germline. The CDR3 extends over 18 amino acids. The sample was also reused in another study, on yellow fever vaccine responses in identical twins.

Sample: PBMCs. The chain carries TRBV4-3 and TRBJ2-6, with 8 bases lining up with TRBD1. The sequence came from a woman under 30 in good health. The CDR3 bases are TGCGCCAGCAGCCAAGACAGGGGGCTCTACTCTGGGGCCAACGTCCTGACTTTC. This codes for CASSQDRGLYSGANVLTF.